The 32 T cell receptor beta chains in this list originate from one sample, sequenced in a study of blood T cell repertoires in COVID-19. Repertoires were generated with immunoSEQ multiplex PCR, while TCRdb's copy carries only in-frame clones and drops some. The table has about 53,000 clones, about 80% seen once. Material for sequencing was peripheral blood. The receptor set was obtained from a human donor in a cohort sampled during active COVID-19.

This rearrangement joins TRBV27 to TRBJ1-3, with D tentatively TRBD1 (5 bases). The CDR3 covers 16 residues. Germline CDR1 reads MNHEY; CDR2 reads SMNVEV (reference sequence). V gave up 5 bases and J gave up 0 bases, with 14 bases separating them. CDR3 protein: CASSANRYSSGNTIYF. CDR3 coding DNA: TGTGCCAGCAGTGCCAACAGGTATAGCTCTGGAAACACCATATATTTT.

The gene calls are TRBV5-1 and TRBJ1-1; 7 nucleotides align to TRBD1. The CDR3 extends over 13 amino acids. V was pared by 2 bases and J by 4 bases, with 2 bases of the junction left unmatched. Looked up from germline, CDR1 is SGHRS and CDR2 is YFSETQ. The CDR3 region is CASSFSGGTEAFF. The CDR3, as DNA: TGCGCCAGCAGCTTTTCAGGGGGCACTGAAGCTTTCTTT.

The chain uses TRBV7-9 and TRBJ2-4, with D perhaps matching TRBD1 (7 bases). This CDR3 contains 14 residues. The germline gives CDR1 SEHNR, CDR2 FQNEAQ (reference sequence). V was clipped by 8 bases and J by 8 bases, with 19 bases between them. Here the CDR3 DNA reads TGTGCCAGCTGGCGCCAGGGGGAGGCGTACATTCAGTACTTC. It encodes CASWRQGEAYIQYF. Drawing the rest from reference TRBV7-9 and TRBJ2-4, the complete variable domain is DTGVSQNPRHKITKRGQNVTFRCDPISEHNRLYWYRQTLGQGPEFLTYFQNEAQLEKSRLLSDRFSAERPKGSFSTLEIQRTEQGDSAMYLCASWRQGEAYIQYFGAGTRLSVL.

The rearrangement joins TRBV5-1 to TRBJ2-3, with TRBD2 identical over 7 bases. J gave up 0 bases and V 2 bases, and 6 bases lay outside the gene matches. The CDR3 has 16 residues. Germline V gene data show CDR1 as SGHRS and CDR2 as YFSETQ. CDR3: CASSFQDGGSTDTQYF. The CDR3 nucleotides are TGCGCCAGCAGCTTTCAGGACGGGGGGAGCACAGATACGCAGTATTTT.

This rearrangement joins TRBV28 to TRBJ1-4; TRBD1 matches at 7 bases. The CDR3 consists of 16 residues. CDR1 and CDR2 from the germline V gene are MDHEN and SYDVKM. With V trimmed by 4 bases and J by 0 bases, 5 bases remained unmatched. CDR3 amino acids: CASSSPGQTTNEKLFF. The CDR3 coding sequence is TGTGCCAGCAGTTCCCCGGGACAGACAACTAATGAAAAACTGTTTTTT.

The J gene is TRBJ1-3, the V gene TRBV9; D is ambiguous. The CDR3 is 14 amino acids. Trimming stripped 0 bases from V and 4 bases from J, with 8 bases between. The germline V gene encodes CDR1 SGDLS and CDR2 YYNGEE. The DNA of the CDR3 is TGTGCCAGCAGCGTAGTACCGAGAGGAAACACCATATATTTT. Protein: CASSVVPRGNTIYF.

J is TRBJ2-1 and V is TRBV5-4, with TRBD2 as a possible D gene (6 bases). The CDR3 extends over 13 amino acids. Looked up from germline, CDR1 is SGHNT and CDR2 is YYREEE (reference sequence). V gave up 4 bases and J gave up 6 bases, with 11 bases separating them. The CDR3 nucleotides are TGTGCCAGCAGCACAACTAGCACCAATGAGCAGTTCTTC. This gives the protein CASSTTSTNEQFF.

The J gene is TRBJ2-7, the V gene TRBV15; D call uncertain. This CDR3 has 13 amino acids. V lost 2 bases and J lost 0, with 5 bases in between. Germline-derived CDR1 and CDR2 are LNHNV and YYDKDF (reference sequence). The CDR3 nucleotides are TGTGCCACCAGCAGAACACCCTCCTACGAGCAGTACTTC. It translates to CATSRTPSYEQYF. Drawing the rest from reference TRBV15 and TRBJ2-7, the complete variable domain is DAMVIQNPRYQVTQFGKPVTLSCSQTLNHNVMYWYQQKSSQAPKLLFHYYDKDFNNEADTPDNFQSRRPNTSFCFLDIRSPGLGDTAMYLCATSRTPSYEQYFGPGTRLTVT.

The chain recombines TRBV28 with TRBJ1-2, with D unclear. V was pared by 4 bases and J by 8 bases, with 17 bases between. In germline, CDR1 is MDHEN, CDR2 SYDVKM. The CDR3 extends over 14 amino acids. The CDR3 reads CASSSPKGLNGYTF. CDR3 coding DNA: TGTGCCAGCAGTTCGCCAAAAGGACTTAACGGCTACACCTTC.

The rearrangement uses TRBV6-5 and TRBJ2-3, with D perhaps matching TRBD2 (6 bases). Germline loops: CDR1 MNHEY, CDR2 SVGAGI. Trimming left V 6 bases short and J 5 bases short, with 12 bases between. The CDR3 spans 13 residues. This CDR3 is CASRPGGLDTQYF. The CDR3 bases are TGTGCCAGCAGGCCTGGAGGGCTAGATACGCAGTATTTT.

The J gene is TRBJ2-7, the V gene TRBV5-1; 9 bases agree with TRBD1. V gave up 4 bases and J gave up 6 bases; unmatched junction bases: 26. From germline, CDR1 is SGHRS and CDR2 YFSETQ. This CDR3 comprises 20 residues. The CDR3 DNA reads TGCGCCAGCAGCAACCGGGTAGGGGACAGGGATTTCAGGGGTGCGGGCGAGCAGTACTTC. Its translation is CASSNRVGDRDFRGAGEQYF.

The chain is built from TRBV7-6 and TRBJ1-1; TRBD1 is a possible D gene (5 bases). The V end was cut by 2 bases, the J end by 1 base, with 11 bases between. There are 15 residues in the CDR3. Germline CDR1 SGHVS, CDR2 FNYEAQ. In nucleotides, the CDR3 is TGTGCCAGCAGCTTATTTGGCAGGGAGAACACTGAAGCTTTCTTT. Translating gives CASSLFGRENTEAFF.

The gene calls are TRBV3-1 (or the pseudogene TRBV3-2) and TRBJ1-1; the D gene is possibly TRBD1 (6 bases). This CDR3 comprises 16 residues. Trimming stripped 1 base from V and 1 base from J, with 13 bases between. CDR1 and CDR2 from the germline V gene are LGHDT and YNNKEL (reference sequence). This CDR3 reads CASSQGQQGKNTEAFF. CDR3 DNA sequence: TGTGCCAGCAGCCAAGGTCAGCAGGGGAAGAACACTGAAGCTTTCTTT.

The chain recombines TRBV7-2 with TRBJ1-5; 7 bases line up with TRBD1. The CDR3 runs 17 residues. Germline V gives CDR1 SGHTA, CDR2 FQGNSA. The V and J ends lost 1 base and 0 bases, in that order; junction bases with no gene match: 6. DNA for the CDR3: TGTGCCAGCAGCTTAGGACAGGGTTATAATAGCAATCAGCCCCAGCATTTT. It is translated as CASSLGQGYNSNQPQHF.

The chain combines TRBV5-4 with TRBJ2-4, with D unresolved. The V end lost 5 bases, the J end lost 0 bases, and 15 bases lay between the germline ends. The CDR3 contains 16 residues. Germline V lookup: CDR1 SGHNT, CDR2 YYREEE (reference sequence). The DNA for the CDR3 is TGTGCCAGCAGTGGTACCCCGAAGAGAGCCAAAAACATTCAGTACTTC. It translates to CASSGTPKRAKNIQYF.

This chain joins TRBV11-2 and TRBJ2-2, with D perhaps matching TRBD1 (6 bases). The CDR3 has 14 residues. Trimming left V 4 bases short and J 5 bases short, with 11 bases between. Germline CDR1 reads SGHAT; CDR2 reads FQNNGV. The CDR3 region is CASSSITGTGELFF. In DNA, the CDR3 is TGTGCCAGCAGCTCCATTACAGGGACCGGGGAGCTGTTTTTT.

V and J are TRBV2 and TRBJ2-5, with unresolved D. V lost 7 bases to trimming and J lost 4 bases, with 16 bases between them. Germline CDR1 reads SNHLY; CDR2 reads FYNNEI. The CDR3 has 14 residues. CDR3 residues: CASTRRGTGETQYF. The CDR3 nucleotides read TGTGCCAGCACCAGAAGAGGAACGGGAGAGACCCAGTACTTC.

The rearrangement links TRBV12-5 to TRBJ1-3; 7 bases map to TRBD1. V was pared by 4 bases and J by 0 bases, with 15 bases of the junction left unmatched. CDR3 length: 19 amino acids. Per germline, CDR1 LGHNT and CDR2 FRNRAP. The CDR3 DNA is TGTGCTAGTGGTTGGAATACAAGGGACAGCCATCACTCTGGAAACACCATATATTTT. Residues: CASGWNTRDSHHSGNTIYF.

The chain is built from TRBV7-8 and TRBJ1-2, with D tentatively TRBD1 (5 bases). The CDR3 sequence is 15 residues long. Per germline, CDR1 SGHVS and CDR2 FQNEAQ. Trimming took 5 bases from V and 5 from J, leaving 18 bases between them. This CDR3 is CASSGQTVVGYGYTF. The CDR3 DNA reads as TGTGCCAGCAGCGGTCAGACAGTGGTTGGGTATGGCTACACCTTC.

The rearrangement uses TRBV7-2 and TRBJ2-6, with 8 bases fitting TRBD2. Germline V gene data show CDR1 as SGHTA and CDR2 as FQGNSA. The ends lost 5 bases at V and 3 bases at J; junction bases unmatched: 6. The CDR3 contains 16 residues. The CDR3 DNA reads as TGTGCCAGCAGCGCTGCGGGGGGTTATGGGGCCAACGTCCTGACTTTC. This encodes CASSAAGGYGANVLTF.

The chain uses TRBV5-6 and TRBJ2-1, with TRBD2 matching 8 bases. Germline V lookup: CDR1 SGHDT, CDR2 YYEEEE. The CDR3 loop spans 17 amino acids. The junction had 8 bases not matched to a gene; V was cut back by 0 bases and J by 3 bases. The CDR3 bases are TGTGCCAGCAGCTTGGTGCCCCTAAGCGGGAGCTACAATGAGCAGTTCTTC. Translation gives CASSLVPLSGSYNEQFF.

The chain has TRBV7-7 and TRBJ2-6, with 8 bases that match TRBD1. Germline V gene data show CDR1 as SSHAT and CDR2 as FNYEAQ (reference sequence). After removal of 1 base from V and 4 bases from J, the junction contained 3 bases not matched to a gene. This CDR3 has 16 amino acids. CDR3 amino acids: CASSLGQGTGANVLTF. The CDR3 nucleotides read TGTGCCAGCAGCTTAGGACAGGGGACGGGGGCCAACGTCCTGACTTTC.

The chain couples TRBV7-2 to TRBJ2-5, with D possibly being TRBD1 (6 bases). The CDR3 spans 16 residues. Germline V gene sequence: CDR1 SGHTA, CDR2 FQGNSA. V was pared by 3 bases and J by 1 base, with 15 bases between. The DNA for the CDR3 is TGTGCCAGCAGCTTCACGACAGGCCCCCTCCAAGAGACCCAGTACTTC. Amino acids: CASSFTTGPLQETQYF. Supplemented by reference TRBV7-2 and TRBJ2-5, the full variable domain reads GAGVSQSPSNKVTEKGKDVELRCDPISGHTALYWYRQSLGQGLEFLIYFQGNSAPDKSGLPSDRFSAERTGGSVSTLTIQRTQQEDSAVYLCASSFTTGPLQETQYFGPGTRLLVL.

The CDR3 spells CASSLRWGVNTEAFF. The DNA of the CDR3 is TGTGCCAGCAGTCTTCGTTGGGGCGTGAACACTGAAGCTTTCTTT. The J gene is TRBJ1-1, the V gene TRBV28; D may be TRBD1 (5 bases). The V and J ends lost 5 bases and 0 bases respectively, with 13 bases between them. The CDR3 is made up of 15 amino acids. Germline V gene data show CDR1 as MDHEN and CDR2 as SYDVKM.

This clone was seen just once. The chain carries TRBV6-2 or TRBV6-3 and TRBJ1-6; D might be TRBD1 (5 bases). Per germline, CDR1 MNHEY and CDR2 SVGEGT. This CDR3 spans 15 amino acids. V was pared by 2 bases and J by 11 bases, with 16 bases between. CDR3 DNA: TGTGCCAGCAGTTACGGGGGGAGGGGCAGTGCACCCCTCCACTTT. Its protein product is CASSYGGRGSAPLHF.

V usage is TRBV9 and J usage is TRBJ2-7, with TRBD1 matching 7 bases. This CDR3 contains 14 residues. The V segment lost 4 bases and the J segment 3 bases; nucleotides outside the gene matches: 7. Germline CDR1 is SGDLS and CDR2 is YYNGEE. This CDR3 reads CASSHPDRDYEQYF. The CDR3 DNA is TGTGCCAGCAGCCACCCCGACAGGGACTACGAGCAGTACTTC.

The chain employs TRBV19 and TRBJ1-1, with D tentatively TRBD1 (5 bases). The length of the CDR3 is 13 residues. Trimming shortened V by 7 bases and J by 9 bases, and 18 bases separated the two germline ends. Germline V gives CDR1 LNHDA, CDR2 SQIVND (reference sequence). The CDR3 DNA sequence: TGTGCCAGTACTAGCGAGGGGAGTCGGAAAGCTTTCTTT. Residues: CASTSEGSRKAFF. The variable domain in full, completed from reference TRBV19 and TRBJ1-1, reads DGGITQSPKYLFRKEGQNVTLSCEQNLNHDAMYWYRQDPGQGLRLIYYSQIVNDFQKGDIAEGYSVSREKKESFPLTVTSAQKNPTAFYLCASTSEGSRKAFFGQGTRLTVV.

This chain links TRBV28 with TRBJ2-7, with 10 bases aligning to TRBD1. The CDR3 is 15 residues long. J was trimmed by 7 bases and V by 5 bases; bases with no gene match: 11. From germline, CDR1 is MDHEN and CDR2 SYDVKM. As DNA, the CDR3 is TGTGCCAGCAGTCTAGTCGGGACAGGGGTGAGAGAGCAGTACTTC. This sequence encodes CASSLVGTGVREQYF.

The V and J genes are TRBV2 and TRBJ1-5; maybe TRBD1 (6 bases). Trimming pared 8 bases from V and 5 bases from J, leaving 22 bases between. Germline CDR1 reads SNHLY; CDR2 reads FYNNEI. The CDR3 spans 16 residues. CDR3 in amino acids: CASEAPLQGKDQPQHF. In DNA, the CDR3 is TGTGCCAGCGAAGCCCCCCTGCAGGGGAAGGATCAGCCCCAGCATTTT.

The CDR3 sequence: CASSRDTSSGANVLTF. The CDR3 nucleotides read TGTGCCAGCAGTCGGGACACCAGCTCTGGGGCCAACGTCCTGACTTTC. V gene TRBV2 combines with J gene TRBJ2-6; possible D gene TRBD1, 6 bases. This CDR3 is built from 16 residues. With 5 bases removed from V and 0 bases from J, the gap between germline ends came to 11 bases. Germline V gene lookup returns CDR1 SNHLY and CDR2 FYNNEI.

The chain employs TRBV24-1 and TRBJ2-1; a possible D gene is TRBD2 (6 bases). The CDR3 spans 16 residues. The ends were cut back, 5 bases at V and 5 bases at J, with 18 bases in the middle. Germline-derived CDR1 and CDR2 are KGHDR and SFDVKD. CDR3 coding DNA: TGTGCCACCAGTGCGGGGGACGCCGCGAGGCACAATGAGCAGTTCTTC. Translated, it gives CATSAGDAARHNEQFF.

Judged by abundance, this clone is large (0.1 to 1%). The V call is TRBV7-9, the J call TRBJ2-2; 11 positions agree with TRBD2. The junction had 5 bases not matched to a gene; V was cut back by 5 bases and J by 0 bases. CDR1 is SEHNR, CDR2 FQNEAQ, per germline (reference sequence). The CDR3 spans 17 residues. CDR3 sequence: CASSPTSGSPNTGELFF. The CDR3 DNA is TGTGCCAGCAGCCCAACTAGCGGGAGCCCGAACACCGGGGAGCTGTTTTTT.